This TCR beta chain was recorded in a study of shared clonotypes between healthy human individuals. In replicate PCRs of sorted subsets, roughly 210 ng DNA, approximately 32,000 T cell genomes, was used. In the original workflow: Junction-only immunoSEQ sequences carried no quality scores, so filtering differed. Assay used: immunoSEQ multiplex PCR; TCRdb lists only in-frame clones, some missing. V, J and clone size were drawn from that table, and D and trimming were deduced from the DNA. The repertoire has fewer than 3 million clones, roughly 92% of them found once; the top ten carry around 0.4%. This CDR3 contains 14 residues. Looked up from germline, CDR1 is SGHNT and CDR2 is YYREEE (reference sequence). Germline trimming cut 4 bases from V and 5 bases from J; bases unmatched to any gene: 7. Comment on this clone: The antigen remains unidentified.

Study-wide findings and caveats: Shared clonotypes: about 5.3% naive CD4, under 4% naive CD8, roughly 2.4% memory CD4, 0.35% to 0.5% memory CD8. Deeper or shallower sequencing was expected to change how clonotypes are shared among donors.

Sequencing was carried out using naive CD4+ T cells from PBMCs. Regarding subset: CD45RA+ positively selected. V usage is TRBV5-4 and J usage is TRBJ1-2; 8 positions agree with TRBD1. The clonotype comes from a man aged 18 to 29 in good health. Some clones in this sample may be carry-over from other donors' samples. The CDR3 reads CASSPWTGLYGYTF. CDR3 coding DNA: TGTGCCAGCAGCCCCTGGACAGGGCTTTATGGCTACACCTTC.